The 7 T cell receptor beta chains below were found in one sample sequenced in a study of blood T cell repertoires in COVID-19. The data were produced by immunoSEQ multiplex PCR, yet TCRdb's version contains in-frame clones alone and is incomplete. This table holds nearly 200,000 clones, about 80% found once. Material for sequencing was peripheral blood. The receptors were sampled from a human donor with acute or convalescent COVID-19. The donor label of this sample is uncertain.

The J gene is TRBJ1-2, the V gene TRBV4-3; D is uncertain. Looked up from germline, CDR1 is LGHNA and CDR2 is YSLEER. Deletions cut 1 base from V and 4 bases from J, with 13 bases between. CDR3 size: 15 residues. The CDR3, as DNA: TGCGCCAGCAGCCAAGGGCTCTTAACAGCCTATGGCTACACCTTC. Translation: CASSQGLLTAYGYTF.

The chain carries TRBV10-3 and TRBJ1-6; D is perhaps TRBD1 (5 bases). This CDR3 region has 15 residues. V lost 4 bases and J lost 6, with 13 bases in between. Per the germline V gene, CDR1 is ENHRY and CDR2 is SYGVKD. The CDR3 here is CAISGMAQGNSPLHF. In DNA form, the CDR3 reads TGTGCCATCAGTGGGATGGCCCAGGGTAATTCACCCCTCCACTTT.

This chain links TRBV7-9 with TRBJ2-3; D is possibly TRBD1 (6 bases). Trimming took off 1 base at V and 5 bases at J, with 7 bases between the two ends. Germline CDR1 is SEHNR and CDR2 is FQNEAQ (reference sequence). The CDR3 has 13 residues. CDR3 sequence (DNA): TGTGCCAGCAGCTTAGTCAGGGGAGATACGCAGTATTTT. This translates into CASSLVRGDTQYF.

CDR3 DNA: TGTGCCAGCAGTTCCGGGACTAGCGGGAGGGATGAGCAGTTCTTC. It translates to CASSSGTSGRDEQFF. This chain links TRBV6-5 with TRBJ2-1; 16 nucleotides line up with TRBD2. CDR1 MNHEY and CDR2 SVGAGI come from the germline V gene. The CDR3 consists of 15 residues. V gave up 4 bases and J gave up 8 bases; unmatched junction bases: 2.

The chain recombines TRBV11-2 with TRBJ2-5; a weak D match, TRBD2 (7 bases). This CDR3 spans 15 amino acids. Germline lookup yields CDR1 SGHAT and CDR2 FQNNGV. The ends were cut back, 3 bases at V and 5 bases at J, with 16 bases in the middle. CDR3 nucleotide sequence: TGTGCCAGCAGCTTGGGGGGGGGACAAGTTGAGACCCAGTACTTC. Translating it yields CASSLGGGQVETQYF.

Concerning this clone itself: The junction and the germline gene differ at one end; a read error may be behind it. The chain is built from TRBV30 and TRBJ1-2; D is unclear. CDR1 is GTSNPN and CDR2 is SVGIG in the germline V gene (reference sequence). This CDR3 spans 14 amino acids. CDR3: CAWSASVLNDGYTF. As DNA, the CDR3 is TGTGCCTGGAGCGCGTCTGTTCTTAACGATGGCTACACCTTC.

This rearrangement joins TRBV6-5 to TRBJ1-5; possible D gene TRBD1, 6 bases. The CDR3 runs to 15 residues. Germline lookup yields CDR1 MNHEY and CDR2 SVGAGI. The V and J ends lost 0 bases and 0 bases respectively, with 6 bases between them. CDR3 protein: CASSYSRGSNQPQHF. For the CDR3, the DNA is TGTGCCAGCAGTTACTCCAGGGGTAGCAATCAGCCCCAGCATTTT.